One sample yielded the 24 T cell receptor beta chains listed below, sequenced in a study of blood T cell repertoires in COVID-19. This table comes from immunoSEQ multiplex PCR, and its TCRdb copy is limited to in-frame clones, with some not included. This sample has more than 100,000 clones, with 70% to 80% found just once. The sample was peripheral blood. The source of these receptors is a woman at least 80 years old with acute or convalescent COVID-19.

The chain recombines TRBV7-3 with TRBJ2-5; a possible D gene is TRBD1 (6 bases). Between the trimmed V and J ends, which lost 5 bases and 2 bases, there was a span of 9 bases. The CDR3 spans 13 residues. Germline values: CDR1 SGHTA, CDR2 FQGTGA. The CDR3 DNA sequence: TGTGCCAGCAGCCGGACAGCACAAGAGACCCAGTACTTC. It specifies CASSRTAQETQYF.

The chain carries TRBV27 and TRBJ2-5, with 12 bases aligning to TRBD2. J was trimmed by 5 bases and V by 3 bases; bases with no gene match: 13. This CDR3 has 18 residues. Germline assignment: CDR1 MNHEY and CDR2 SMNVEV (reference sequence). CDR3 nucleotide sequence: TGTGCCAGCAGTTTTCTCTCTAGCGGGGGGGCCATTGTGGAGACCCAGTACTTC. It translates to CASSFLSSGGAIVETQYF.

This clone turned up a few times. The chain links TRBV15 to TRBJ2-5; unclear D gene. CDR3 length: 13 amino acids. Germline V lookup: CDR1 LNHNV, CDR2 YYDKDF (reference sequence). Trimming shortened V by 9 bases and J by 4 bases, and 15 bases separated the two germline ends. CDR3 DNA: TGTGCCACGAGAAACCGGGTTACAGAGACCCAGTACTTC. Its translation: CATRNRVTETQYF.

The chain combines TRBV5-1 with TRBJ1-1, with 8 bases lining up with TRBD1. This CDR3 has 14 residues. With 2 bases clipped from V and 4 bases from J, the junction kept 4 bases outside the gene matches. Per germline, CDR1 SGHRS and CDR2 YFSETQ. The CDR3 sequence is CASSFDTGGTEAFF. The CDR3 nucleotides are TGCGCCAGCAGCTTTGACACAGGGGGCACTGAAGCTTTCTTT.

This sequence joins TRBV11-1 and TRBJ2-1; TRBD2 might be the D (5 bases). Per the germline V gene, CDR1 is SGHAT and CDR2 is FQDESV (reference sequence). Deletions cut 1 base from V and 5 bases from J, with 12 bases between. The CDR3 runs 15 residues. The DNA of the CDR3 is TGTGCCAGCAGCTTAGAAATAGCGAGGAACAATGAGCAGTTCTTC. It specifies CASSLEIARNNEQFF.

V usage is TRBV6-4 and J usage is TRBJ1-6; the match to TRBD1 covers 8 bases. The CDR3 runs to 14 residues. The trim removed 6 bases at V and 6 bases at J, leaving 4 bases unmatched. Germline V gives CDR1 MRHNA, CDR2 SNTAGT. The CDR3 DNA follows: TGTGCCAGCAGGAGACAGGGGCCTAATTCACCCCTCCACTTT. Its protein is CASRRQGPNSPLHF.

The CDR3 nucleotides are TGTGCCAGCAGCTTGGTGGGGCAGTCTGGCACAGATACGCAGTATTTT. It encodes CASSLVGQSGTDTQYF. The chain recombines TRBV5-5 with TRBJ2-3; D possibly corresponds to TRBD1 (5 bases). CDR3 length: 16 residues. The V end lost 0 bases, the J end lost 1 base, and 12 bases lay between the germline ends. Germline-derived CDR1 and CDR2 are SGHKS and YYEKEE (reference sequence).

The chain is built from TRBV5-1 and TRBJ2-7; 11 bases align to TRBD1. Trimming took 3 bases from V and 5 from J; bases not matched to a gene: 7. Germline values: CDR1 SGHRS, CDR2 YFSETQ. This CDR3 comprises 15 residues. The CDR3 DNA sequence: TGCGCCAGCAGCTCCGGGGGGACAGGGGGTAACGAGCAGTACTTC. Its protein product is CASSSGGTGGNEQYF.

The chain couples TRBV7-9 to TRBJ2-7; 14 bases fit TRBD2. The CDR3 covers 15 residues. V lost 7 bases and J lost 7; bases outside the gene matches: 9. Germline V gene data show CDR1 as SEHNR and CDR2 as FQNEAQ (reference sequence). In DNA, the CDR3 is TGTGCCAGCACAAGACTAGCGGGGGGGCCGGGTGAGCAGTACTTC. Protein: CASTRLAGGPGEQYF.

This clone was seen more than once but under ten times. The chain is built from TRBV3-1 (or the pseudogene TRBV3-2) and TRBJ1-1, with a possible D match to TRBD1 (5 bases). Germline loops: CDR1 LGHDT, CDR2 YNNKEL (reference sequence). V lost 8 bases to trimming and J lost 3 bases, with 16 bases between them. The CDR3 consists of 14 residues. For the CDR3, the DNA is TGTGCCAGCGCTTTCCGCCCGGGGGACACTGAAGCTTTCTTT. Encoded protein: CASAFRPGDTEAFF.

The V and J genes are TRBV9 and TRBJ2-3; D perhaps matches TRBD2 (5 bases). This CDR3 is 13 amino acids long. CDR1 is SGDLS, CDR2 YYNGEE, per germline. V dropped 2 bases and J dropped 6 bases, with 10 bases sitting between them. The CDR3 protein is CASSVEVADTQYF. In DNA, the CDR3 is TGTGCCAGCAGCGTCGAGGTAGCGGATACGCAGTATTTT.

The CDR3 loop reads CASSQQSGRGYNEQFF. The CDR3 region has the DNA TGTGCCAGCAGCCAACAGAGCGGGAGGGGTTACAATGAGCAGTTCTTC. This chain connects TRBV4-2 to TRBJ2-1; 10 nucleotides align to TRBD2. Germline CDR1 reads LGHNA; CDR2 reads YNFKEQ. The CDR3 consists of 16 residues. Trimming at V came to 2 bases and at J to 4 bases, leaving 5 bases not matched to a gene.

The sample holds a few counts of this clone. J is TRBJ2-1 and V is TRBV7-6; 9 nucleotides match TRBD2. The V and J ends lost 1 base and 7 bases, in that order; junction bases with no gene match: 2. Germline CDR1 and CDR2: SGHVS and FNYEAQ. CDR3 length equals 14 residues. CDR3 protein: CASSLGGGANEQFF. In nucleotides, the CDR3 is TGTGCCAGCAGCTTAGGCGGGGGGGCGAATGAGCAGTTCTTC.

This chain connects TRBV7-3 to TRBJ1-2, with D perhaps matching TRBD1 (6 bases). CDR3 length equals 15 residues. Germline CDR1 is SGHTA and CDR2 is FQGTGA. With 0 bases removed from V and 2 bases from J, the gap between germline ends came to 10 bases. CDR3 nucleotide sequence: TGTGCCAGCAGCTTAACGGGACAACAAAACTATGGCTACACCTTC. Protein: CASSLTGQQNYGYTF. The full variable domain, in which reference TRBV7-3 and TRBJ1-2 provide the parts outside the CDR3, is GAGVSQTPSNKVTEKGKYVELRCDPISGHTALYWYRQSLGQGPEFLIYFQGTGAADDSGLPNDRFFAVRPEGSVSTLKIQRTERGDSAVYLCASSLTGQQNYGYTFGSGTRLTVV.

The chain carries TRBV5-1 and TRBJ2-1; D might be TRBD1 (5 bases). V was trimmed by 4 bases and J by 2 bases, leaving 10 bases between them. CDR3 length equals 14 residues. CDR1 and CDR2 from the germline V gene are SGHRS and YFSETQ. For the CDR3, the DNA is TGCGCCAGCAGCCCGACGGACACCTACAATGAGCAGTTCTTC. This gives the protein CASSPTDTYNEQFF.

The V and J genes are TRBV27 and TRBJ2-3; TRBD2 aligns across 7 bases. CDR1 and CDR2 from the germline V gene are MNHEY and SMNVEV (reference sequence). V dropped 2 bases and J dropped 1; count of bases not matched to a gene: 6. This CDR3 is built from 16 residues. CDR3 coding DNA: TGTGCCAGCAGTTTAATGTTGGCGGGAGGCACAGATACGCAGTATTTT. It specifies CASSLMLAGGTDTQYF.

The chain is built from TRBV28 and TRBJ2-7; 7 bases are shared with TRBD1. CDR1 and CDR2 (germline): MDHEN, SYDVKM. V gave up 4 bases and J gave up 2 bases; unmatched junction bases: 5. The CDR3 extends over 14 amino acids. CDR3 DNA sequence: TGTGCCAGCAGTTACAGGGGCCTCACCTACGAGCAGTACTTC. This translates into CASSYRGLTYEQYF.

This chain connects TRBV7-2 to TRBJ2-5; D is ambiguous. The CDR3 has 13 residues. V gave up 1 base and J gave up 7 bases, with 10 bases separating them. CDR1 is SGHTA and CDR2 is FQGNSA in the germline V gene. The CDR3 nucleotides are TGTGCCAGCAGCTTAGAACGGCCGGGGACCCAGTACTTC. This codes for CASSLERPGTQYF.

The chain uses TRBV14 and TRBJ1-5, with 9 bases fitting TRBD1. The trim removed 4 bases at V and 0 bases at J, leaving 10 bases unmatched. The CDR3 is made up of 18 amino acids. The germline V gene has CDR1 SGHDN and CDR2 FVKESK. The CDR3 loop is CASSPDTGGEISNQPQHF. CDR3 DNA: TGTGCCAGCAGCCCGGATACAGGGGGCGAGATTAGCAATCAGCCCCAGCATTTT.

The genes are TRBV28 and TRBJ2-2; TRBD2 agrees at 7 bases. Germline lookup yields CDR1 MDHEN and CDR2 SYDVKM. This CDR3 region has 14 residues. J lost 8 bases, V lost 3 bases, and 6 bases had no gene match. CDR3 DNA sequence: TGTGCCAGCAGTTTCCCCTTCGGGAGGGGGGAGCTGTTTTTT. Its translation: CASSFPFGRGELFF.

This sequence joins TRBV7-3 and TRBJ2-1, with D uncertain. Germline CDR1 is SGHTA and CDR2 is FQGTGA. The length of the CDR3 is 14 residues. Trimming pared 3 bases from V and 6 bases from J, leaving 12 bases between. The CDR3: CASSFLSVSNEQFF. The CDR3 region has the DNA TGTGCCAGCAGCTTTCTCAGCGTTAGCAATGAGCAGTTCTTC.

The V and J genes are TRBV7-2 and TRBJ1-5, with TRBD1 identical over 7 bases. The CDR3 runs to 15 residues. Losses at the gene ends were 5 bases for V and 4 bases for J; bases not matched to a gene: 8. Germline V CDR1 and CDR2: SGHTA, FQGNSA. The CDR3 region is CASSAHTGQNQPQHF. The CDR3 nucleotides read TGTGCCAGCAGCGCCCATACGGGACAGAATCAGCCCCAGCATTTT.

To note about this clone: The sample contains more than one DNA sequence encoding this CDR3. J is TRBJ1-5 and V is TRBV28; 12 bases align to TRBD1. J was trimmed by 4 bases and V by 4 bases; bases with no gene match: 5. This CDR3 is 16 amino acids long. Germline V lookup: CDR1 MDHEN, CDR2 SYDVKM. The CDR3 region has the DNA TGTGCCAGCAGTTCCCGGGACAGGGGGCCTAATCAGCCCCAGCATTTT. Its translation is CASSSRDRGPNQPQHF.

The CDR3, as DNA: TGCGCCAGCAGCAGTCAGGGAACCAACTACGAGCAGTACTTC. Protein product: CASSSQGTNYEQYF. J is TRBJ2-7 and V is TRBV5-1; D is perhaps TRBD1 (5 bases). Deletions cut 4 bases from V and 3 bases from J, with 14 bases between. The CDR3 consists of 14 residues. Germline V gene data show CDR1 as SGHRS and CDR2 as YFSETQ.